Below are 15 T cell receptor beta chains sequenced from a single sample in a study of CD8+ T cells in alopecia areata. Regarding treatment: oral pan-JAK inhibitor, 5-10 mg twice daily. cDNA serving as the sequencing template came from extracted, reverse transcribed RNA. The assay was immunoSEQ multiplex PCR, and TCRdb's table has in-frame clones only and misses some. The sample yields 90,000 or so clones, about 40% seen once. The sample here was CD8+ T cells sorted from blood, taken at week 24, from a patient treated with tofacitinib. All receptors come from a human donor with alopecia areata.

V usage is TRBV6-1 and J usage is TRBJ1-2; D perhaps matches TRBD1 (6 bases). Germline loops: CDR1 MNHNS, CDR2 SASEGT. This CDR3 has 14 residues. The V end lost 0 bases, the J end lost 6 bases, and 11 bases lay between the germline ends. CDR3 sequence reads: CASSEAGGRDGYTF. The CDR3, as DNA: TGTGCCAGCAGTGAAGCTGGGGGGCGGGATGGCTACACCTTC.

This clone was seen only a few times. V usage is TRBV14 and J usage is TRBJ2-5, with D maybe TRBD2 (6 bases). Germline assignment: CDR1 SGHDN and CDR2 FVKESK. CDR3 length: 14 residues. V lost 1 base and J 4 bases, leaving 10 bases between the germline ends. This CDR3 reads CASSQGTRGETQYF. CDR3 DNA: TGTGCCAGCAGCCAAGGAACGCGGGGAGAGACCCAGTACTTC.

V and J are TRBV7-9 and TRBJ2-5; 9 bases line up with TRBD2. The trim removed 5 bases at V and 5 bases at J, leaving 12 bases unmatched. There are 16 residues in the CDR3. The germline gives CDR1 SEHNR, CDR2 FQNEAQ (reference sequence). The CDR3 DNA is TGTGCCAGCAGCCGCCCGACTAGCGGAGGTGTGGAGACCCAGTACTTC. Translated, it gives CASSRPTSGGVETQYF.

The chain couples TRBV29-1 to TRBJ2-7; D is unclear. The CDR3 has 12 residues. Trimming took 7 bases from V and 6 from J, leaving 16 bases between them. The germline gives CDR1 SQVTM, CDR2 ANQGSEA. The CDR3 sequence: CSGIDGTLEQYF. The CDR3 DNA follows: TGCAGCGGCATCGATGGAACCCTCGAGCAGTACTTC.

There are a few counts of this clone. The genes are TRBV19 and TRBJ2-1, with 11 positions matching TRBD1. This CDR3 has 17 residues. CDR1 is LNHDA and CDR2 is SQIVND in the germline V gene (reference sequence). V shed 6 bases, J shed 8 bases, and the junction held 15 bases outside the gene matches. CDR3 DNA: TGTGCCAGTAGCTTAAGCCCGGGACAGGGGGTATTTGATGAGCAGTTCTTC. Translated, it gives CASSLSPGQGVFDEQFF.

This clone came up a few times. The chain links TRBV29-1 to TRBJ2-2; D perhaps matches TRBD2 (6 bases). This CDR3 region has 13 residues. Germline V gene lookup returns CDR1 SQVTM and CDR2 ANQGSEA. Trimming stripped 6 bases from V and 3 bases from J, with 11 bases between. The CDR3 region is CSVRDFDTGELFF. The DNA for the CDR3 is TGCAGCGTCCGGGACTTTGACACCGGGGAGCTGTTTTTT.

V usage is TRBV29-1 and J usage is TRBJ2-7; D gene unclear. The CDR3 runs 13 residues. CDR1 is SQVTM, CDR2 ANQGSEA, per germline. The ends were cut back, 5 bases at V and 0 bases at J, with 11 bases in the middle. CDR3: CSVRTVGSYEQYF. The CDR3 region has the DNA TGCAGCGTTCGGACGGTGGGCTCCTACGAGCAGTACTTC.

This clone came up a few times. The rearrangement joins TRBV27 to TRBJ1-1; tentative D call: TRBD1 (6 bases). CDR3 size: 13 residues. Germline CDR1 MNHEY, CDR2 SMNVEV (reference sequence). The germline V and J ends were trimmed by 2 bases and 6 bases, with 10 bases remaining between them. The CDR3 nucleotides read TGTGCCAGCAGTTTAGGTGGGGGGCCTGAAGCTTTCTTT. This translates into CASSLGGGPEAFF.

Written as DNA, the CDR3 is TGTGCCAGCAGCTTAGTGGGCTCAGGGGGCTGGAATGAGCAGTTCTTC. Its protein product is CASSLVGSGGWNEQFF. This sequence joins TRBV7-9 and TRBJ2-1; 8 bases line up with TRBD1. The CDR3 has 16 residues. Germline CDR1 SEHNR, CDR2 FQNEAQ (reference sequence). Trimming at V came to 1 base and at J to 7 bases, leaving 9 bases not matched to a gene.

V and J are TRBV11-2 and TRBJ2-7; D is unclear. Germline-derived CDR1 and CDR2 are SGHAT and FQNNGV. The CDR3 has 12 residues. Trimming took 2 bases from V and 7 from J, leaving 9 bases between them. CDR3 bases: TGTGCCAGCAGCTTAAGGGCGTGGGAGCAGTACTTC. Translated: CASSLRAWEQYF.

CDR3 amino acids: CASSVGGLNQPQHF. The CDR3, as DNA: TGTGCCAGCAGTGTGGGGGGACTTAATCAGCCCCAGCATTTT. The chain recombines TRBV27 with TRBJ1-5; possible D gene TRBD1, 5 bases. The CDR3 is 14 amino acids. The ends were cut back, 5 bases at V and 4 bases at J, with 12 bases in the middle. CDR1 is MNHEY, CDR2 SMNVEV, per germline (reference sequence).

This sequence joins TRBV28 and TRBJ1-2; D is undetermined. CDR1 MDHEN and CDR2 SYDVKM come from the germline V gene. The CDR3 runs to 14 residues. Trimming removed 5 bases at V and 1 base at J, with 11 bases between. Here the CDR3 reads CASSPDRDNYGYTF. CDR3 sequence (DNA): TGTGCCAGCAGTCCGGACCGGGATAACTATGGCTACACCTTC.

This clone has just one count. The V gene is TRBV4-1, the J gene TRBJ2-1; maybe TRBD1 (5 bases). V lost 4 bases, J lost 6 bases, and 7 bases lay in between. The CDR3 covers 12 residues. Germline lookup yields CDR1 MGHRA and CDR2 YSYEKL. The CDR3 bases are TGCGCCAGCAGCCTTCAGGGCAATGAGCAGTTCTTC. Translation: CASSLQGNEQFF.

The rearrangement links TRBV6-6 to TRBJ1-1; tentative D call: TRBD1 (5 bases). Germline V CDR1 and CDR2: MNHNY, SVGAGI (reference sequence). V lost 6 bases, J lost 4 bases, and 12 bases lay in between. The CDR3 covers 13 residues. CDR3 in amino acids: CASSPGGGTEAFF. CDR3 coding DNA: TGTGCCAGCAGCCCCGGGGGGGGCACTGAAGCTTTCTTT.

The rearrangement joins TRBV5-1 to TRBJ2-5, with D perhaps assigned TRBD1 or TRBD2 (5 bases each). CDR1 and CDR2 from the germline V gene are SGHRS and YFSETQ. V dropped 0 bases and J dropped 4 bases, with 10 bases sitting between them. This CDR3 has 14 amino acids. This CDR3 is CASSLAAGRETQYF. The CDR3 DNA reads as TGCGCCAGCAGCTTGGCCGCAGGGAGAGAGACCCAGTACTTC.